These 16 T cell receptor beta chains came from one sample sequenced in a study of beta chain features in type 1 diabetes. Findings of the study overall: Moderate but significant shortening of TCRB CDR3s was recorded in all four CD4+ subsets from Type 1 diabetes patients.

What these receptors recognize is not known. The whole isolated RNA underwent reverse transcription, so sequencing captured expressed TCRB transcripts. Some clones are missing from TCRdb's copy, which holds only in-frame ones; the method was immunoSEQ multiplex PCR. The sample yields 130,000 or so clones, approximately 10% seen once. Source material: central memory CD4+ T cells from blood. The origin of the receptors is a young man with type 1 diabetes.

The chain recombines TRBV7-3 with TRBJ1-2, with D perhaps matching TRBD1 (5 bases). This CDR3 has 15 residues. In germline, CDR1 is SGHTA, CDR2 FQGTGA. The ends were cut back, 5 bases at V and 3 bases at J, with 16 bases in the middle. The chain's CDR3 is CASSQDKGLDYGYTF. CDR3 DNA: TGTGCCAGCAGCCAAGATAAGGGGTTGGACTATGGCTACACCTTC. The complete variable domain, with remaining parts taken from reference TRBV7-3 and TRBJ1-2, reads GAGVSQTPSNKVTEKGKYVELRCDPISGHTALYWYRQSLGQGPEFLIYFQGTGAADDSGLPNDRFFAVRPEGSVSTLKIQRTERGDSAVYLCASSQDKGLDYGYTFGSGTRLTVV.

On this clone: A read error may account for a junction end that differs from germline. The rearrangement joins TRBV18 to TRBJ1-1; tentative D call: TRBD1 (6 bases). The CDR3 runs to 13 residues. Germline-derived CDR1 and CDR2 are KGHSH and LQKENI. This CDR3 is CASSPRTDTEAFF. DNA of the CDR3: TGTGCCAGCTCTCCACGGACAGACACTGAAGCTTTCTTT.

This clone has only a few counts. The V call is TRBV2, the J call TRBJ1-5; D unclear. In germline, CDR1 is SNHLY, CDR2 FYNNEI. V was shortened by 1 base and J by 7 bases, with 11 bases between the two germline ends. CDR3 length: 14 amino acids. The CDR3 DNA is TGTGCCAGCAGTGAAGGTGGCCACGGGCAGCCCCAGCATTTT. Translation gives CASSEGGHGQPQHF.

This clone was seen a handful of times. The genes are TRBV29-1 and TRBJ2-1; TRBD2 agrees at 9 bases. With 3 bases clipped from V and 8 bases from J, the junction kept 5 bases outside the gene matches. CDR3 length: 13 residues. Germline values: CDR1 SQVTM, CDR2 ANQGSEA. The CDR3 protein is CSVDSGGIDEQFF. In DNA, the CDR3 is TGCAGCGTTGATAGCGGGGGAATTGATGAGCAGTTCTTC.

There are a few counts of this clone. The J gene is TRBJ2-7, the V gene TRBV27, with 13 bases that match TRBD2. The trim removed 6 bases at V and 1 base at J, leaving 6 bases unmatched. The CDR3 is made up of 16 amino acids. Germline V lookup: CDR1 MNHEY, CDR2 SMNVEV (reference sequence). CDR3 sequence (DNA): TGTGCCAGCAGAAGAGGGACTAGCGGGGATTCCTACGAGCAGTACTTC. Translation gives CASRRGTSGDSYEQYF.

This clone was observed a handful of times. Distinct nucleotide sequences in the sample also encode this CDR3. This chain uses TRBV5-1 with TRBJ2-3, with 10 bases matching TRBD1. The CDR3 covers 14 residues. Germline V gene lookup returns CDR1 SGHRS and CDR2 YFSETQ. V shed 5 bases and J 4 bases; nucleotides not matched to a gene: 4. The CDR3 DNA is TGCGCCAGCAGTCCAGGACAGGGGGCAGATACGCAGTATTTT. It is translated as CASSPGQGADTQYF.

The chain links TRBV4-3 to TRBJ2-3; D is uncertain. CDR3 size: 13 residues. Germline CDR1 reads LGHNA; CDR2 reads YSLEER. Trimming took 3 bases from V and 6 from J, leaving 10 bases between them. CDR3 coding DNA: TGCGCCAGCAGCCAGCGGCCCCGGGATACGCAGTATTTT. It is translated as CASSQRPRDTQYF.

A few counts support this clone. The genes are TRBV7-9 and TRBJ2-5; no definite D call. The V gene lost 3 bases and the J gene lost 5 bases, with 7 bases spanning the gap. This CDR3 is built from 12 residues. Germline CDR1 and CDR2: SEHNR and FQNEAQ (reference sequence). The CDR3 DNA sequence: TGTGCCAGCAGCTTTACGGAGGAGACCCAGTACTTC. Translated, it gives CASSFTEETQYF. Full variable domain (missing parts from reference TRBV7-9 and TRBJ2-5): DTGVSQNPRHKITKRGQNVTFRCDPISEHNRLYWYRQTLGQGPEFLTYFQNEAQLEKSRLLSDRFSAERPKGSFSTLEIQRTEQGDSAMYLCASSFTEETQYFGPGTRLLVL.

The rearrangement uses TRBV7-2 and TRBJ2-7, with 8 bases fitting TRBD1. CDR1 and CDR2 from the germline V gene are SGHTA and FQGNSA. The CDR3 extends over 15 amino acids. V gave up 1 base and J gave up 1 base; unmatched junction bases: 3. CDR3 coding DNA: TGTGCCAGCAGCTTAGGGACAGGGAAGTCCTACGAGCAGTACTTC. Translating it yields CASSLGTGKSYEQYF.

The rearrangement uses TRBV18 and TRBJ2-5; D might be TRBD1 (6 bases). Trimming left V 3 bases short and J 9 bases short, with 17 bases between. The germline CDR1 and CDR2 sequences are KGHSH and LQKENI. The CDR3 runs to 14 residues. The CDR3 bases are TGTGCCAGCTCACCCCGGGACACGGTTTCGGCCCAGTACTTC. It yields the protein CASSPRDTVSAQYF.

This clone was picked up a small number of times. V gene TRBV7-9 combines with J gene TRBJ2-5; 7 bases agree with TRBD1. TRBJ2-7 explains the end of the DNA better; the J call may be wrong. The germline gives CDR1 SEHNR, CDR2 FQNEAQ (reference sequence). The CDR3 is made up of 15 amino acids. As DNA, the CDR3 is TGTGCCAGCAGCGTAGAGGCAGGGGGATCCTACGAGCAGTACTTC. Amino acid sequence: CASSVEAGGSYEQYF.

This clone was seen only a few times. The chain has TRBV12-5 and TRBJ2-2; tentatively, D is TRBD1 (6 bases). The CDR3 sequence is 14 residues long. Germline CDR1 reads LGHNT; CDR2 reads FRNRAP. Trimming took off 3 bases at V and 2 bases at J, with 7 bases between the two ends. The CDR3 region has the DNA TGTGCTAGTGGTTTCAGGGGAAACACCGGGGAGCTGTTTTTT. Amino acid sequence: CASGFRGNTGELFF.

This clone was seen a few times. The chain couples TRBV13 to TRBJ2-3, with D maybe TRBD2 (6 bases). The V and J ends lost 5 bases and 8 bases respectively, with 23 bases between them. CDR3 size: 16 residues. Germline V gives CDR1 PRHDT, CDR2 FYEKMQ (reference sequence). The CDR3 spells CASSPASGGAGGTQYF. CDR3 DNA: TGTGCCAGCAGCCCCGCCTCCGGGGGAGCAGGTGGTACGCAGTATTTT.

This clone was observed a few times. The chain joins TRBV4-3 to TRBJ2-1; 8 bases are a match to TRBD1. CDR3 length equals 13 residues. V gave up 5 bases and J gave up 4 bases; unmatched junction bases: 1. Germline values: CDR1 LGHNA, CDR2 YSLEER. The CDR3 DNA follows: TGCGCCAGCAGCAGGGACAGGTACAATGAGCAGTTCTTC. Amino acids: CASSRDRYNEQFF.

This clone was detected ten times or more. V and J are TRBV2 and TRBJ2-3, with D possibly matching TRBD1 (5 bases). CDR3 size: 14 residues. V gave up 6 bases and J gave up 1 base, with 11 bases separating them. Germline loops: CDR1 SNHLY, CDR2 FYNNEI. This CDR3 is CASSNSGRTDTQYF. As DNA, the CDR3 is TGTGCCAGCAGCAACTCAGGGCGCACAGATACGCAGTATTTT.

The chain combines TRBV18 with TRBJ1-5; D is perhaps TRBD1 (5 bases). Germline V gene lookup returns CDR1 KGHSH and CDR2 LQKENI. CDR3 size: 13 residues. V lost 5 bases to trimming and J lost 9 bases, with 14 bases between them. The CDR3 loop is CASSGDSSMPQHF. Written as DNA, the CDR3 is TGTGCCAGCTCAGGTGACAGCTCCATGCCCCAGCATTTT.